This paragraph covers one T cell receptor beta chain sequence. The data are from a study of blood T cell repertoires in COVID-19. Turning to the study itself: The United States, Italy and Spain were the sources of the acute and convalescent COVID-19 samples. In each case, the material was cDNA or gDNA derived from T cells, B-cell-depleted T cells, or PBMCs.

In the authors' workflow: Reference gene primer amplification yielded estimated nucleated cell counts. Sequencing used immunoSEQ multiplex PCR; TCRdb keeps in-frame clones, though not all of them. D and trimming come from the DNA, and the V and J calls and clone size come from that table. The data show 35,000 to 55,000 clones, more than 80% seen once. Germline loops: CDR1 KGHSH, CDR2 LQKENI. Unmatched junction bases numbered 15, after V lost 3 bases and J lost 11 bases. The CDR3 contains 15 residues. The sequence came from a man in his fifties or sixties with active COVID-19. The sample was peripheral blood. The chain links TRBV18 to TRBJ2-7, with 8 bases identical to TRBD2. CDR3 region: CASSPNEIAGSAKYF. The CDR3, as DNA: TGTGCCAGCTCACCCAACGAAATAGCGGGGTCTGCGAAGTACTTC.